This T cell receptor (beta chain) was captured by sequencing in a study of T cell responses to AZD1222 COVID-19 vaccine. Study findings and constraints: Females outnumbered males among donors, who were mostly white British; clonal diversity was possibly underestimated.

Using immunoSEQ multiplex PCR, the repertoire was profiled, and TCRdb retains in-frame clones only, with some absent. The sample consists of 130,000 or so clones, approximately 94% of them appearing once. Germline V CDR1 and CDR2: MNHEY, SVGAGI. The CDR3 totals 15 residues. Germline trimming cut 0 bases from V and 7 bases from J; bases unmatched to any gene: 4. As regards this clone: Its antigen is undetermined.

The sequences come from peripheral blood, collected on day 0 of AZD1222 vaccination. This TCR derives from an adult in good health. The chain combines TRBV6-5 with TRBJ1-5; 9 bases line up with TRBD1. CDR3 bases: TGTGCCAGCAGTTACTCGATAGGACAGGGGCAGCCCCAGCATTTT. Its protein is CASSYSIGQGQPQHF.